Below are 29 T cell receptor beta chains sequenced from a single sample in a study of T cells in tumors and immune-related adverse events. Only in-frame clones appear in the TCRdb table, and some are missing; sequencing was by immunoSEQ multiplex PCR. Here the sample spans fewer than 10,000 clones, 94% being singletons. Sample: lymph node tissue, taken from a patient treated with anti-PD-1 therapy. The receptors derive from a female donor with metastatic renal cell carcinoma.

The genes are TRBV2 and TRBJ1-2; TRBD1 is a possible D gene (6 bases). There are 14 residues in the CDR3. CDR1 is SNHLY and CDR2 is FYNNEI in the germline V gene. V was clipped by 5 bases and J by 4 bases, with 14 bases between them. The CDR3 reads CASSQQGSVYGYTF. CDR3 nucleotides: TGTGCCAGCAGTCAACAGGGTTCTGTCTATGGCTACACCTTC.

The gene calls are TRBV10-1 and TRBJ1-1; D gene ambiguous. The CDR3 has 13 residues. The V end was cut by 7 bases, the J end by 4 bases, with 13 bases between. Germline lookup yields CDR1 WNHNN and CDR2 SYGVQD (reference sequence). CDR3 sequence (DNA): TGCGCCAGCATCAGGACCTGGGGCACTGAAGCTTTCTTT. It translates to CASIRTWGTEAFF.

J is TRBJ1-2 and V is TRBV5-1; the match to TRBD1 covers 8 bases. Germline V CDR1 and CDR2: SGHRS, YFSETQ. J lost 9 bases, V lost 3 bases, and 13 bases had no gene match. This CDR3 contains 15 residues. This chain's CDR3 is CASSSGSGGTYRYTF. In DNA, the CDR3 is TGCGCCAGCAGCTCTGGATCAGGGGGCACATATCGCTACACCTTC.

This clone appeared a single time. This sequence joins TRBV19 and TRBJ1-5; 7 nucleotides line up with TRBD1. From germline, CDR1 is LNHDA and CDR2 SQIVND (reference sequence). There are 15 residues in the CDR3. Trimming removed 2 bases from V and 3 bases from J; junction bases left unmatched: 4. In nucleotides, the CDR3 is TGTGCCAGTAGTATATACAGGGGCCTCAATCAGCCCCAGCATTTT. As protein: CASSIYRGLNQPQHF.

In its sample, this clone was seen once. This rearrangement joins TRBV2 to TRBJ2-7, with D possibly TRBD1 on 5 matching bases. In germline, CDR1 is SNHLY, CDR2 FYNNEI. The CDR3 is made up of 14 amino acids. Trimming took off 5 bases at V and 1 base at J, with 12 bases between the two ends. The CDR3 DNA is TGTGCCAGCAGTATTGACAGATCTTCCTACGAGCAGTACTTC. Its translation is CASSIDRSSYEQYF.

CDR3 in DNA: TGTGCCAGCAGCCCCGGACAGACATTGAGGAGCGAAAAACTGTTTTTT. It codes for CASSPGQTLRSEKLFF. This chain connects TRBV7-9 to TRBJ1-4, with D perhaps TRBD1 (6 bases). The CDR3 runs to 16 residues. With 5 bases removed from V and 8 bases from J, the gap between germline ends came to 21 bases. Germline-derived CDR1 and CDR2 are SEHNR and FQNEAQ (reference sequence).

The rearrangement joins TRBV5-4 to TRBJ2-7, with D hard to call. V was cut by 0 bases and J by 3 bases, with 1 base left in between. Looked up from germline, CDR1 is SGHNT and CDR2 is YYREEE (reference sequence). The CDR3 totals 11 residues. CDR3 in amino acids: CASSLGYEQYF. Written as DNA, the CDR3 is TGTGCCAGCAGCTTGGGCTACGAGCAGTACTTC.

The CDR3, as DNA: TGTGCCTGGAGTGTGTCCCTTTTCGGGGACACCTTC. The encoded protein is CAWSVSLFGDTF. The J gene is TRBJ1-2, the V gene TRBV30; no definite D call. V was pared by 0 bases and J by 12 bases, with 14 bases between. This CDR3 region has 12 residues. Germline CDR1 GTSNPN, CDR2 SVGIG (reference sequence).

This clone was seen once. The chain couples TRBV7-9 to TRBJ2-4; D is perhaps TRBD1 (5 bases). There are 12 residues in the CDR3. V was cut by 5 bases and J by 9 bases, with 11 bases left in between. Per germline, CDR1 SEHNR and CDR2 FQNEAQ (reference sequence). The CDR3 loop reads CASSIGQGIQYF. CDR3 in DNA: TGTGCCAGCAGCATCGGCCAGGGCATTCAGTACTTC. Complete variable domain (other parts from reference TRBV7-9 and TRBJ2-4): DTGVSQNPRHKITKRGQNVTFRCDPISEHNRLYWYRQTLGQGPEFLTYFQNEAQLEKSRLLSDRFSAERPKGSFSTLEIQRTEQGDSAMYLCASSIGQGIQYFGAGTRLSVL.

The sample holds one count of this clone. In DNA, the CDR3 is TGCAGCGTTGAAGCCCGGACCGGGACCGCCTACGAGCAGTACTTC. Translation gives CSVEARTGTAYEQYF. The chain is built from TRBV29-1 and TRBJ2-7, with D tentatively TRBD1 or TRBD2 (5 bases each). Trimming took 1 base from V and 2 from J, leaving 15 bases between them. Germline V CDR1 and CDR2: SQVTM, ANQGSEA. The CDR3 sequence is 15 residues long.

In its sample, this clone was seen once. The chain carries TRBV6-6 and TRBJ2-3; D is perhaps TRBD1 (6 bases). The CDR3 is made up of 15 amino acids. Germline V lookup: CDR1 MNHNY, CDR2 SVGAGI (reference sequence). V shed 2 bases and J shed 2 bases, with 11 bases lying between them. The CDR3 DNA follows: TGTGCCAGCAGTTACGCAGGGGCCGACACAGATACGCAGTATTTT. Translating gives CASSYAGADTDTQYF.

The rearrangement uses TRBV9 and TRBJ1-2, with D perhaps matching TRBD1 (6 bases). Germline V gene data show CDR1 as SGDLS and CDR2 as YYNGEE. The CDR3 sequence is 14 residues long. V lost 2 bases and J 3 bases, leaving 11 bases between the germline ends. The CDR3 is CASSVGSGDYGYTF. The CDR3 DNA is TGTGCCAGCAGCGTGGGCTCAGGGGACTATGGCTACACCTTC.

A single count supports this clone. V and J are TRBV6-5 and TRBJ2-5; 11 bases fit TRBD2. The CDR3 extends over 14 amino acids. Per germline, CDR1 MNHEY and CDR2 SVGAGI. V gave up 6 bases and J gave up 4 bases; unmatched junction bases: 4. The CDR3 loop is CASSPGLAGETQYF. In DNA form, the CDR3 reads TGTGCCAGCAGCCCCGGACTAGCGGGAGAGACCCAGTACTTC.

The V and J genes are TRBV4-2 and TRBJ1-2, with D perhaps matching TRBD1 (5 bases). This CDR3 spans 16 amino acids. The V gene's germline CDR1 is LGHNA and CDR2 YNFKEQ. The V end lost 1 base, the J end lost 5 bases, and 17 bases lay between the germline ends. The CDR3 nucleotides read TGTGCCAGCAGCCAAGGCATCCCCGGGGCAGGGTATGGCTACACCTTC. Encoded protein: CASSQGIPGAGYGYTF.

The chain recombines TRBV27 with TRBJ2-2; weak D call: TRBD2 (5 bases). CDR3 size: 14 residues. V dropped 2 bases and J dropped 4 bases, with 8 bases sitting between them. Germline loops: CDR1 MNHEY, CDR2 SMNVEV (reference sequence). The CDR3 DNA reads TGTGCCAGCAGTTTAACTAGACTCACCGGGGAGCTGTTTTTT. Its translation is CASSLTRLTGELFF.

The rearrangement uses TRBV6-4 and TRBJ2-1, with D possibly matching TRBD2 (6 bases). Trimming removed 4 bases from V and 9 bases from J, with 16 bases in between. The length of the CDR3 is 14 residues. Germline V gene sequence: CDR1 MRHNA, CDR2 SNTAGT. CDR3 sequence reads: CASSAGTARGEQFF. The CDR3 region has the DNA TGTGCCAGCAGTGCCGGGACTGCCCGGGGTGAGCAGTTCTTC.

The gene calls are TRBV5-8 and TRBJ2-7; TRBD2 matches at 7 bases. Unmatched junction bases numbered 10, after V lost 2 bases and J lost 5 bases. The germline V gene encodes CDR1 SGHTS and CDR2 YDEGEE. CDR3 length: 15 residues. For the CDR3, the DNA is TGTGCCAGCAGCTTACCGGGACTAAGGCTCCACGAGCAGTACTTC. Residues: CASSLPGLRLHEQYF.

The genes are TRBV4-3 and TRBJ1-2, with D perhaps TRBD1 (5 bases). The V end was cut by 1 base, the J end by 3 bases, with 9 bases between. The CDR3 runs 14 residues. Looked up from germline, CDR1 is LGHNA and CDR2 is YSLEER. This CDR3 is CASSQAQGYYGYTF. The CDR3 nucleotides read TGCGCCAGCAGCCAAGCCCAGGGCTACTATGGCTACACCTTC.

V is TRBV28 and J is TRBJ1-4, with 9 bases identical to TRBD1. Germline loops: CDR1 MDHEN, CDR2 SYDVKM. V was clipped by 6 bases and J by 8 bases; unmatched bases: 16. This CDR3 spans 17 amino acids. CDR3: CASRASGQGGYGEKLFF. The CDR3 DNA sequence: TGTGCCAGCAGGGCCTCGGGACAGGGTGGTTACGGGGAAAAACTGTTTTTT.

V is TRBV28 and J is TRBJ1-1; no clear D. CDR1 is MDHEN and CDR2 is SYDVKM in the germline V gene. V shed 5 bases and J shed 0 bases, with 7 bases lying between them. This CDR3 has 13 residues. The CDR3 loop is CASSPLLNTEAFF. The CDR3 DNA reads as TGTGCCAGCAGTCCCTTATTGAACACTGAAGCTTTCTTT.

The chain carries TRBV6-5 and TRBJ2-7, with D perhaps TRBD2 (5 bases). Germline V gene lookup returns CDR1 MNHEY and CDR2 SVGAGI. V shed 8 bases and J shed 3 bases, with 5 bases lying between them. The CDR3 runs 10 residues. CDR3 coding DNA: TGTGCCAGCGGGAGCTACGAGCAGTACTTC. This translates into CASGSYEQYF.

The chain has TRBV19 and TRBJ2-2; 14 nucleotides agree with TRBD2. The ends lost 4 bases at V and 3 bases at J; junction bases unmatched: 4. The CDR3 is made up of 17 amino acids. Germline loops: CDR1 LNHDA, CDR2 SQIVND (reference sequence). This CDR3 is CASSTGLAGADTGELFF. The CDR3 nucleotides are TGTGCCAGTAGTACGGGACTAGCGGGAGCGGACACCGGGGAGCTGTTTTTT.

The chain links TRBV7-9 to TRBJ2-7; a weak D match, TRBD1 (5 bases). V dropped 1 base and J dropped 0 bases, with 13 bases sitting between them. The CDR3 extends over 16 amino acids. Germline V gives CDR1 SEHNR, CDR2 FQNEAQ (reference sequence). The CDR3 DNA follows: TGTGCCAGCAGCTTAGAGGGTCAGGGCCCCTCCTACGAGCAGTACTTC. It codes for CASSLEGQGPSYEQYF.

V and J are TRBV4-1 and TRBJ2-1; TRBD1 is a possible D gene (5 bases). V lost 8 bases to trimming and J lost 4 bases, with 9 bases between them. The CDR3 is 12 residues long. Germline V CDR1 and CDR2: MGHRA, YSYEKL. The CDR3 coding sequence is TGCGCCAGCCAAGACAGTTACAATGAGCAGTTCTTC. Translated, it gives CASQDSYNEQFF.

V gene TRBV6-1 combines with J gene TRBJ1-5, with 8 bases fitting TRBD1. The V segment lost 8 bases and the J segment 4 bases; nucleotides outside the gene matches: 7. The CDR3 spans 14 residues. Germline CDR1 is MNHNS and CDR2 is SASEGT. CDR3 DNA sequence: TGTGCCAGCCGTATCGACAGGGGTAATCAGCCCCAGCATTTT. Residues: CASRIDRGNQPQHF.

This sequence joins TRBV5-1 and TRBJ2-3, with 12 bases identical to TRBD2. V was pared by 3 bases and J by 1 base, with 3 bases of the junction left unmatched. Germline V gene sequence: CDR1 SGHRS, CDR2 YFSETQ. This CDR3 has 16 residues. CDR3 sequence reads: CASSYRLAGGTDTQYF. The CDR3 nucleotides are TGCGCCAGCAGCTATAGACTAGCGGGAGGCACAGATACGCAGTATTTT.

The chain is built from TRBV4-2 and TRBJ1-1; tentative D call: TRBD1 (6 bases). V was cut by 1 base and J by 0 bases, with 15 bases left in between. This CDR3 spans 17 amino acids. Per the germline V gene, CDR1 is LGHNA and CDR2 is YNFKEQ. CDR3 nucleotides: TGTGCCAGCAGCCAAGTGTTGTCGGGGGCAGTGAACACTGAAGCTTTCTTT. Translating gives CASSQVLSGAVNTEAFF.

This clone was counted once. The CDR3 sequence is CASRPRLGEQFF. The CDR3 nucleotides are TGTGCCAGCAGACCCCGACTTGGTGAGCAGTTCTTC. V is TRBV2 and J is TRBJ2-1; D is ambiguous. V shed 6 bases and J shed 9 bases, with 12 bases lying between them. This CDR3 spans 12 amino acids. Germline loops: CDR1 SNHLY, CDR2 FYNNEI. The whole variable domain, filled in from reference TRBV2 and TRBJ2-1, reads EPEVTQTPSHQVTQMGQEVILRCVPISNHLYFYWYRQILGQKVEFLVSFYNNEISEKSEIFDDQFSVERPDGSNFTLKIRSTKLEDSAMYFCASRPRLGEQFFGPGTRLTVL.

The chain couples TRBV5-1 to TRBJ2-7; 9 bases map to TRBD1. This CDR3 spans 15 amino acids. The germline V gene has CDR1 SGHRS and CDR2 YFSETQ. The ends lost 3 bases at V and 0 bases at J; junction bases unmatched: 4. The chain's CDR3 is CASSSGDRVSYEQYF. The CDR3 DNA follows: TGCGCCAGCAGCTCAGGGGACAGGGTCTCCTACGAGCAGTACTTC. The variable domain in full, completed from reference TRBV5-1 and TRBJ2-7, reads KAGVTQTPRYLIKTRGQQVTLSCSPISGHRSVSWYQQTPGQGLQFLFEYFSETQRNKGNFPGRFSGRQFSNSRSEMNVSTLELGDSALYLCASSSGDRVSYEQYFGPGTRLTVT.